Sequencing of this T cell receptor beta chain was carried out in a study of cytomegalovirus exposure and HLA in healthy donors (dated by TCRdb to the late 2010s). Broadly, across the study: In an earlier analysis of under 600 of the donors, 276 Gb of sequence data and 90 million to 130 million unique TCR beta sequences from 150 million to 200 million T cells were reported. Every discovery cohort repertoire had been produced on one sequencing platform. The T cell repertoires of roughly 660 subjects were profiled by immunosequencing and related to cytomegalovirus serostatus. A later genetic analysis took genome-wide SNP genotypes for about three fifths of the roughly 700 donors and used that subset as a discovery cohort. In addition to the first cohort of several hundred subjects, a separate validation cohort of 120 different subjects was used. An earlier analysis of approximately 630 of the donors applied high-throughput TCR beta sequencing to assess whether each TCR beta V gene segment acted as functional or pseudogenic. Among 398 genotyped donors of the cohort, an average of about 240,000 unique TCR beta nucleotide sequences were sequenced per donor, roughly 18% of them non-productive. An early release covering approximately 600 HLA-typed donors comprised around 300 gigabases of sequencing data and 65 million to 100 million unique TCR sequences. Because of strong linkage in the cohort, roughly five DR-DQ haplotypes were treated as single units for association and clustering. Class I and class II HLA loci were covered by the typing at four-digit resolution. Of the 350 to 400 genotyped donors, around 81% fell in the genetic ancestry cluster associated with self-reported Caucasian donors. The number of typed donors differed by locus: about 620-640 for A, B, C, DRB1 and DQB1; some 500 for DQA1; 600 to 610 for DPA1; and roughly 450 for DPB1. The later analysis used no new phenotypic data to find candidate immune exposures, relying instead on TCR beta sequences and their occurrence across donors. To predict cytomegalovirus infection status, the study combined high-throughput TCR immunosequencing, statistical association of individual TCRs with disease status, and machine learning. To study patterns of TCR occurrence, a later analysis re-analyzed previously published TCR beta repertoires from more than 550 donors and added high-resolution HLA genotyping. The study aimed to test whether cataloging public T cell receptors could reveal signatures of past pathogen exposure. Alongside the repertoire data, information on donor age, sex, ethnicity and CMV serostatus was compiled.

The library was produced with the immunoSEQ multiplex PCR assay. For the multiplex PCR, a mixture combining 60 forward primers for TCR Vbeta segments and 13 reverse primers for TCR Jbeta segments was used. The CDR3 region of rearranged TCR beta genes was amplified from genomic DNA with a multiplex PCR assay. Amplified TCR beta libraries were sequenced as 87-base-pair reads on the Illumina HiSeq System. The published analysis was carried out like this. A later analysis counted about 80 million unique TCR beta chains across the approximately 700 repertoires, and around 9.9 million of these chains were shared by at least two donors. To remove PCR and sequencing errors, raw reads were error-corrected and collapsed into unique sequences using a nearest-neighbor algorithm that merged closely related sequences. V, D and J gene segments were assigned by aligning CDR3 sequences to IMGT reference sequences. For a sequence to be retained, a match of at least six nucleotides to both a V gene segment and a J gene segment was required. A rearrangement counted as productive if the CDR3 had no stop codons and remained in frame with V and J, and every other rearrangement counted as non-productive. CDR3 was defined by IMGT convention, running from the second conserved V-encoded cysteine to the conserved J-encoded phenylalanine. The earlier analysis of 450 to 750 of the donors excluded any sequence lacking an unambiguous match to a single V gene segment. An earlier analysis of approximately 590 of the donors classified V segments as functional when productive rearrangements were above 56.7% and as segregating when the standard deviation between donors was above 5%. A statistical classification framework was built for diagnosing cytomegalovirus status from the catalog of TCR beta chain sequences. V and J gene assignment, in a later analysis, came from comparing TCR nucleotide sequences with IMGT/GENE-DB human TR gene sequences. The TCRdist pipeline was used in a later analysis to assign CDR3 sequences and most-parsimonious VDJ recombination scenarios. In a later analysis, each TCR beta chain was defined by its CDR3 amino acid sequence together with its V-gene family, and reads lacking a unique V-gene family were excluded. As a way to deal with suspected cross-contamination and a sequencing artifact, a later analysis dropped nearly 600 nucleotide sequences that were highly shared and had low generation probability. In a later analysis, a clonal expansion index for each public chain was calculated from normalized within-repertoire ranks of inferred template counts. In a later analysis, generation probabilities were computed with a VDJ recombination model fitted to out-of-frame rearrangements, and the resulting probabilities were checked against IGoR. Hypergeometric tests were used in a later analysis to score TCR-TCR, TCR-HLA and TCR-CMV co-occurrence, with a repertoire-size bias correction applied to the TCR pairs. To estimate false discovery rates, a later analysis permuted the HLA or CMV assignments 20 times. In a later analysis, co-occurring TCRs were grouped using DBSCAN, with TCRdist sequence similarity added in when clustering inside HLA-allele-positive subsets. Repertoires with fewer than 30,000 or more than 120,000 public chains, plus five repertoires with anomalous nucleotide sharing, were excluded from co-occurrence clustering. The clones in this table, taken by TCRdb from immuneACCESS, are in-frame only. Not every clone is retained; where verified, under half of the shortfall comes from an unresolved V gene, and the cause of the rest is unknown. That table is the source of V, J and clone size, and D and trimming were worked out from the DNA. In all, the sample holds 85,000 to 120,000 clones, and roughly four fifths of those were seen once. The ten largest clonotypes hold 1.5% to 2% of the sample.

The cohort was made up of under 800 healthy bone marrow donors. At the time of sampling, all cohort members were nominally healthy, though unrecorded immune exposures were likely present. The donor was CMV seronegative and belonged to the group of under 400 seronegative cohort members. Each donor provided a peripheral blood sample, and peripheral blood mononuclear cells were used for TCR beta sequencing. The Qiagen DNeasy Blood Extraction Kit was used to extract genomic DNA from the blood cell samples. Study-wide findings and limitations: Over 15 rarely observed V segments, including chromosome 9 orphons, were excluded from the earlier analysis of about 500 of the donors because counts were too low. According to the authors, the approach could potentially be generalized to other disease states and immunological phenotypes. Across donors, most TCR sequences were observed very rarely, whereas some public TCRs were present in many individuals. According to a later analysis, parvovirus B19, influenza, CMV and Epstein-Barr virus appeared linked to several top co-occurrence clusters. A further reported finding was that TCR beta sequences accurately predicted the HLA-A and HLA-B alleles for most subjects in the first cohort. In a later analysis, HLA-associated TCR beta chains showed more clonal expansion and lower generation probabilities than non-associated chains that were equally common. Strong co-occurrence of HLA alleles, especially DR and DQ, made assigning TCR associations to individual alleles difficult. In a later analysis, TCR association rates were found to vary across HLA loci, with the most associated TCRs seen for DRB1 alleles and the fewest for HLA-C alleles. A group of highly shared sequence variants was considered likely to be a technical artifact of the sequencing pipeline. In a later genetic analysis, a missense DCLRE1C variant was associated with V-gene and J-gene trimming of TCR beta chains, and the association was replicated in an independent cohort. In this cohort, only TCR beta chains were sequenced, and detectable features were limited by the absence of alpha or paired-chain data. According to a later genetic analysis, donors in an Asian-associated ancestry cluster had fewer N-insertions in productive TCRs than the roughly 660-donor mean. In a later analysis, around 17,000 TCR beta sequences were associated with specific HLA alleles at a false discovery rate of 0.05. Broadly in line with IMGT annotations, most TCR beta V segments showed up in productive rearrangements about 87% or about 30% of the time in an earlier analysis of 587 of the donors. Some IMGT-functional V segments, including TRBV6-2 and TRBV6-3, could not be distinguished by the 87-base-pair reads and were therefore excluded. Because HLA typing was missing for some donors at each locus, association tests included only the typed subset. The classifier was reported to diagnose cytomegalovirus status with high specificity and sensitivity in both the original and validation cohorts. In vitro tests confirmed that three of the cytomegalovirus-associated TCR beta chains recognize cytomegalovirus antigens. A later analysis found that most CMV-associated TCR beta chains appeared HLA-restricted, with HLA associations seemingly driven largely by CMV exposure. Presence/absence analyses assumed roughly uniform sequencing depth across donors, an assumption that may not hold. Linkage disequilibrium might explain the correlated functional status among segregating V segments, but an unknown experimental factor could not be excluded. The study listed over 150 TCR beta chains as associated with cytomegalovirus. For the cohort, immune exposure information was limited to CMV serostatus.

Of note for this clone: Its binding antigen is unknown. Base quality data are lacking; no much larger clone is found one base away.

The CDR3 numbers 14 residues from cysteine through phenylalanine. The sequence is cut down to CDR3 DNA, 42 bases in frame from base 1. CDR1 WNHNN and CDR2 SYGVQD were looked up in the germline V gene (reference sequence). V lost 6 bases and J lost 5 bases, and the count of bases not matched to a germline gene is 7. The TCR sequence derives from a man aged 50 or older in good health and CMV-seronegative. Sequencing was performed on PBMCs. The chain employs TRBV10-1 and TRBJ2-1; 7 junctional bases match TRBD1. The CDR3 corresponds to CASSRDRDHNEQFF. The nucleotide sequence is TGCGCCAGCAGCCGGGACAGAGATCACAATGAGCAGTTCTTC.